Listed below are T cell receptor beta chains from one sample, sequenced in a study of long-term antiretroviral therapy in people with HIV. Method: immunoSEQ multiplex PCR; TCRdb's copy keeps in-frame clones and lacks some. The data contain 8,000 or so clones, about 84% of them singletons. The source material was unsorted PBMCs, sampled less than 2.7 years before starting antiretroviral therapy. These receptors all come from a middle-aged man with HIV. CDR3s include the opening cysteine and the closing phenylalanine or tryptophan. A D gene is named only where the DNA matches it firmly. Some rows have no size entry. The others give once, few or many, or a class for an expanded clone.

>.|TRBJ2-7|TRBV7-6|.
CASSLAAGSEQYF
TGTGCCAGCAGCTTAGCGGCCGGGAGTGAGCAGTACTTC
>.|TRBJ1-1|TRBV5-1|TRBD1
CASSLEQGMNTEAFF
TGCGCCAGCAGCTTGGAACAGGGGATGAACACTGAAGCTTTCTTT
>.|TRBJ2-2|TRBV7-2|.
CASSMTRLNTGELFF
TGTGCCAGCAGCATGACAAGACTTAACACCGGGGAGCTGTTTTTT
>.|TRBJ1-1|TRBV5-1|.
CASSFRDLNTEAFF
TGCGCCAGCAGCTTCAGGGACCTGAACACTGAAGCTTTCTTT
>.|TRBJ1-5|TRBV5-1|TRBD1
CASSVGTGDQPQHF
TGCGCCAGCAGCGTAGGGACAGGGGATCAGCCCCAGCATTTT
>.|TRBJ2-7|TRBV28|.
CASTGGINYEQYF
TGTGCCAGCACAGGTGGGATAAACTACGAGCAGTACTTC
>.|TRBJ2-7|TRBV6-5|TRBD2
CASSYSTSGGPTMIF
TGTGCCAGCAGTTACTCGACTAGCGGGGGGCCGACGATGATTTTC
>.|TRBJ1-4|TRBV4-2|.
CASSQDSPLSDEKLFF
TGTGCCAGCAGCCAAGATTCACCGCTCAGCGACGAAAAACTGTTTTTT
>.|TRBJ1-1|TRBV4-1|.
CASSQRNPGPGTEAFF
TGCGCCAGCAGCCAACGTAATCCGGGGCCCGGAACTGAAGCTTTCTTT
>.|TRBJ1-2|TRBV7-2|TRBD1
CASTPRDSRYGYTF
TGTGCCAGCACCCCTAGGGACAGCCGTTATGGCTACACCTTC
>.|TRBJ2-7|TRBV6-5|TRBD1
CASSYEAGGTYEQYF
TGTGCCAGCAGTTACGAGGCAGGGGGCACCTACGAGCAGTACTTC
>.|TRBJ2-7|TRBV14|.
CASSQDYGPYEQYF
TGTGCCAGCAGCCAAGATTACGGCCCCTACGAGCAGTACTTC
>.|TRBJ2-7|TRBV12-5|.
CASGLTREQYF
TGTGCTAGTGGTTTGACCAGGGAGCAGTACTTC
>once|TRBJ2-3|TRBV7-9|TRBD1
CASSKGQGGTDTQYF
TGTGCCAGCAGCAAAGGACAGGGGGGCACAGATACGCAGTATTTT
>.|TRBJ2-7|TRBV5-1|.
CASSLEGLYEQYF
TGCGCCAGCAGCTTGGAGGGGCTCTACGAGCAGTACTTC
>.|TRBJ1-5|TRBV28|.
CASRFDPNQPQHF
TGTGCCAGCAGATTCGACCCCAATCAGCCCCAGCATTTT
>large|TRBJ2-7|TRBV11-2|TRBD1
CASSSKTGVSYEQYF
TGTGCCAGCAGCTCTAAAACAGGGGTCTCCTACGAGCAGTACTTC
>.|TRBJ1-3|TRBV5-1|.
CASSVHGSSGNTIYF
TGCGCCAGCAGCGTACACGGCAGCTCTGGAAACACCATATATTTT
>.|TRBJ1-5|TRBV19|.
CASSIAQGNQPQHF
TGTGCCAGTAGTATAGCACAGGGTAATCAGCCCCAGCATTTT
>.|TRBJ2-3|TRBV5-6|.
CASSLGPGTQYF
TGTGCCAGCAGCTTGGGCCCCGGGACGCAGTATTTT
>.|TRBJ2-6|TRBV7-2|TRBD2
CASSRRLAGGASGANVLTF
TGTGCCAGCAGCCGCCGACTAGCGGGGGGGGCCTCTGGGGCCAACGTCCTGACTTTC
>.|TRBJ1-2|TRBV19|.
CASSRTRGGYGYTF
TGTGCCAGTAGTAGGACCAGGGGCGGCTATGGCTACACCTTC
>.|TRBJ2-1|TRBV7-6|.
CASSLVAGGINEQFF
TGTGCCAGCAGCTTAGTGGCTGGTGGAATCAATGAGCAGTTCTTC
>.|TRBJ1-1|TRBV18|.
CASSPESGLNTEAFF
TGTGCCAGCTCACCAGAGTCAGGGTTGAACACTGAAGCTTTCTTT
>.|TRBJ1-1|TRBV7-8|.
CASSLGRPGGGTEAFF
TGTGCCAGCAGCTTAGGAAGGCCGGGCGGAGGCACTGAAGCTTTCTTT
>.|TRBJ2-3|TRBV19|.
CASSSGVRTDTQYF
TGTGCCAGTAGTTCGGGGGTCCGCACAGATACGCAGTATTTT
>.|TRBJ2-5|TRBV4-3|.
CASSQAAGFQETQYF
TGCGCCAGCAGCCAAGCGGCGGGGTTCCAAGAGACCCAGTACTTC
>.|TRBJ2-7|TRBV19|.
CASSDPRSSYEQYF
TGTGCCAGTAGTGACCCAAGAAGCTCCTACGAGCAGTACTTC
>few|TRBJ2-7|TRBV2|.
CASSLQQGITYEQYF
TGTGCCAGCAGTCTACAGCAGGGGATAACCTACGAGCAGTACTTC
>.|TRBJ1-2|TRBV6-5|.
CASSYSIGGNYGYTF
TGTGCCAGCAGTTACTCGATTGGGGGTAACTATGGCTACACCTTC
>.|TRBJ1-4|TRBV7-2|.
CASSLAGRANEKLFF
TGTGCCAGCAGCTTAGCGGGACGGGCAAATGAAAAACTGTTTTTT
>.|TRBJ1-1|TRBV10-3|.
CAISEFQREVTFF
TGTGCCATCAGTGAGTTTCAGCGAGAGGTGACTTTCTTT
>.|TRBJ1-1|TRBV5-1|.
CASRDEGPGTEAFF
TGCGCCAGCAGGGATGAAGGGCCGGGCACTGAAGCTTTCTTT
>once|TRBJ1-2|TRBV30|.
CAWSWGRRNYGYTF
TGTGCCTGGAGTTGGGGACGTAGGAACTATGGCTACACCTTC
>.|TRBJ1-2|TRBV4-1|.
CASSHSMEDANYGYTF
TGCGCCAGCAGCCACTCAATGGAGGATGCTAACTATGGCTACACCTTC
>.|TRBJ2-3|TRBV5-1|.
CASRNGPSTDTQYF
TGCGCCAGCAGGAACGGGCCAAGCACAGATACGCAGTATTTT
>.|TRBJ1-6|TRBV12-5|.
CASGLGTAYNSPLHF
TGTGCTAGTGGTTTGGGGACAGCTTATAATTCACCCCTCCACTTT
>.|TRBJ1-6|TRBV30|.
CAWSGRGGYNSPLHF
TGTGCCTGGAGTGGAAGAGGGGGCTATAATTCACCCCTCCACTTT
>.|TRBJ1-1|TRBV5-1|.
CASSLGGMNTEAFF
TGCGCCAGCAGCTTGGGGGGAATGAACACTGAAGCTTTCTTT
>.|TRBJ2-7|TRBV6-5|.
CASSYGSSSYEQYF
TGTGCCAGCAGTTATGGGTCGAGCTCCTACGAGCAGTACTTC
>.|TRBJ1-1|TRBV7-3|TRBD1
CASSRDPGQDTEAFF
TGTGCCAGCAGCCGAGACCCGGGACAGGACACTGAAGCTTTCTTT
>.|TRBJ2-4|TRBV29-1|TRBD1
CSVAPDRGDIQYF
TGCAGCGTTGCCCCGGACAGGGGCGACATTCAGTACTTC
>.|TRBJ2-2|TRBV11-2|.
CASSLDFQAGELFF
TGTGCCAGCAGCTTAGATTTCCAAGCCGGGGAGCTGTTTTTT
>.|TRBJ1-1|TRBV7-9|TRBD1
CASSLGTGGLNTEAFF
TGTGCCAGCAGCCTCGGGACAGGGGGCCTGAACACTGAAGCTTTCTTT
>.|TRBJ1-3|TRBV11-2|TRBD1
CASSLDSQGAAGNTIYF
TGTGCCAGCAGCTTAGATAGCCAGGGGGCCGCTGGAAACACCATATATTTT
>.|TRBJ2-7|TRBV30|.
CAWSVGGFHEQYF
TGTGCCTGGAGTGTAGGAGGGTTCCACGAGCAGTACTTC
>.|TRBJ2-2|TRBV19|.
CASARRKPRGRRGLFF
TGTGCCAGTGCCAGACGGAAGCCCAGGGGACGCCGAGGGCTGTTTTTT
>.|TRBJ1-2|TRBV7-8|.
CASSPRGGRNYGYTF
TGTGCCAGCAGCCCTCGGGGGGGGCGCAACTATGGCTACACCTTC
>.|TRBJ2-1|TRBV6-6|TRBD2
CASSPLAGEQFF
TGTGCCAGCAGCCCACTAGCGGGTGAGCAGTTCTTC
>once|TRBJ1-2|TRBV30|.
CAWRRGESNRAVGYTF
TGTGCCTGGAGGAGAGGAGAGTCGAACAGGGCGGTTGGCTACACCTTC
>once|TRBJ2-2|TRBV5-1|.
CASSPTGTLTGELFF
TGCGCCAGCAGCCCCACCGGGACTCTGACCGGGGAGCTGTTTTTT
>.|TRBJ1-1|TRBV5-4|.
CASSLAGRMNTEAFF
TGTGCCAGCAGCTTGGCTGGCAGAATGAACACTGAAGCTTTCTTT
>.|TRBJ2-7|TRBV13|TRBD2
CASSLGSGDGQYF
TGTGCCAGCAGCTTAGGTAGCGGGGACGGGCAGTACTTC
>once|TRBJ2-1|TRBV30|.
CAWRTDRIAYNEQFF
TGTGCCTGGAGAACAGACAGGATTGCCTACAATGAGCAGTTCTTC
>.|TRBJ2-3|TRBV5-1|TRBD2
CASSSSGGSPTDTQYF
TGCGCCAGCAGCTCTAGCGGGGGGTCCCCCACAGATACGCAGTATTTT
>once|TRBJ2-4|TRBV4-1|TRBD1
CASSQAPPGQTVKNIQYF
TGCGCCAGCAGCCAAGCCCCCCCGGGACAGACAGTCAAAAACATTCAGTACTTC
>.|TRBJ2-7|TRBV7-2|.
CASSLMTSSYEQYF
TGTGCCAGCAGCTTAATGACGAGCTCCTACGAGCAGTACTTC
>.|TRBJ2-5|TRBV7-9|TRBD1
CASSLVGQGETQYF
TGTGCCAGCAGCTTGGTGGGACAGGGAGAGACCCAGTACTTC
>.|TRBJ2-7|TRBV7-9|TRBD1
CASSHRDRGAYEQYF
TGTGCCAGCAGCCACCGGGACAGGGGTGCCTACGAGCAGTACTTC
>.|TRBJ2-2|TRBV7-9|.
CASSLVSGRGTGELFF
TGTGCCAGCAGCTTAGTTTCGGGACGGGGGACCGGGGAGCTGTTTTTT